The present TCR beta chain was sequenced within a study of identical twins. Whole-study results and caveats: The abundant beta clonotypes from cord blood had fewer insertions, and memory repertoires had none of this.

TCRdb re-derived calls from the 5' RACE reads in MiXCR, one entry per CDR3 protein. The table includes 150,000 or so distinct CDR3 sequences, roughly 3.5% detected once. This clonotype was observed many times. Its antigen is still unknown. The CDR3 spans 16 residues. After removal of 4 bases from V and 4 bases from J, the junction contained 12 bases not matched to a gene. The germline V gene has CDR1 MGHDK and CDR2 SYGVNS. The rearrangement links TRBV25-1 to TRBJ2-7; 8 bases match TRBD1. Sequenced input: memory T cells sorted from blood. This receptor was identified in a man aged 18 to 30 in good health. CDR3 in DNA: TGTGCCAGCAGTGGAAGTCCCCGGGACAGGTCTTACGAGCAGTACTTC. Protein product: CASSGSPRDRSYEQYF.